The 30 T cell receptor beta chains reported below all come from one sample, sequenced in a study of cytomegalovirus exposure and HLA in healthy donors. PCR amplification relied on 60 Vbeta primers (plus 13 Jbeta primers). Measured with immunoSEQ multiplex PCR; TCRdb has only the in-frame clones, and not every one. The sample records over 65,000 clones, approximately 78% being singletons. The source material was PBMCs. All receptors derive from a woman in her thirties in good health and CMV-seronegative.

The chain has TRBV5-1 and TRBJ2-7; 7 bases fit TRBD1. The J segment lost 4 bases and the V segment lost 2 bases, leaving 9 bases of the junction unmatched. This CDR3 has 15 amino acids. From germline, CDR1 is SGHRS and CDR2 YFSETQ. The CDR3 loop reads CASSFLTGETYEQYF. CDR3 bases: TGCGCCAGCAGCTTCTTAACAGGGGAAACATACGAGCAGTACTTC.

V gene TRBV19 combines with J gene TRBJ2-5; 7 nucleotides line up with TRBD2. Losses at the gene ends were 8 bases for V and 1 base for J; bases not matched to a gene: 7. The CDR3 is 14 residues long. The germline CDR1 and CDR2 sequences are LNHDA and SQIVND (reference sequence). Written as DNA, the CDR3 is TGTGCCAGTGAAGTGAGCGGGGTCCAAGAGACCCAGTACTTC. Amino acids: CASEVSGVQETQYF.

For this clone: Compared with germline, one end of the junction differs, possibly owing to a read error. This CDR3 is also generated by other DNA sequences in the sample. The genes are TRBV6-5 and TRBJ2-1; tentatively, D is TRBD2 (5 bases). CDR1 and CDR2 (germline): MNHEY, SVGAGI. The CDR3 has 14 residues. In nucleotides, the CDR3 is TGTGCCAGCAGCCGACGAACAAAACGGGATGAACAGTTCTTC. Encoded protein: CASSRRTKRDEQFF.

The chain joins TRBV4-1 to TRBJ1-1; tentative D call: TRBD1 (6 bases). Trimming removed 4 bases at V and 1 base at J, with 10 bases between. Germline V gene lookup returns CDR1 MGHRA and CDR2 YSYEKL. The CDR3 consists of 14 residues. The CDR3 spells CASSRARGNTEAFF. CDR3 bases: TGCGCCAGCAGCCGAGCCAGGGGGAACACTGAAGCTTTCTTT.

The chain links TRBV2 to TRBJ1-2, with D perhaps TRBD1 (6 bases). Germline CDR1 and CDR2: SNHLY and FYNNEI. Trimming shortened V by 4 bases and J by 0 bases, and 15 bases separated the two germline ends. CDR3 length equals 16 residues. The CDR3 nucleotides read TGTGCCAGCAGTGTAGACAGGCGCTCTGCTAACTATGGCTACACCTTC. It specifies CASSVDRRSANYGYTF.

The V call is TRBV21-1, the J call TRBJ2-7; the table's D call of TRBD2 was not tested on the DNA. TRBV21-1 is tagged as a pseudogene. This CDR3 spans 17 amino acids. CDR3 residues: CASNLSGSGRRSYEQYF. CDR3 in DNA: TGTGCCAGCAACCTAAGCGGGTCGGGGCGACGCTCCTACGAGCAGTACTTC.

This sequence joins TRBV5-6 and TRBJ2-3; 11 nucleotides match TRBD2. The CDR3 length is 18 residues. Germline V CDR1 and CDR2: SGHDT, YYEEEE. Losses at the gene ends were 2 bases for V and 0 bases for J; bases not matched to a gene: 8. The CDR3 nucleotides are TGTGCCAGCAGCTTTCTAGCGGGGGGACTAACTAGCACAGATACGCAGTATTTT. Translated, it gives CASSFLAGGLTSTDTQYF.

The chain has TRBV7-9 and TRBJ2-3; TRBD1 matches 7 bases. Germline loops: CDR1 SEHNR, CDR2 FQNEAQ (reference sequence). The CDR3 length is 18 residues. V shed 0 bases and J 0 bases; nucleotides not matched to a gene: 9. This CDR3 is CASSLASGQEPSTDTQYF. The CDR3 nucleotides read TGTGCCAGCAGCTTAGCATCCGGACAGGAGCCTAGCACAGATACGCAGTATTTT.

This chain connects TRBV6-5 to TRBJ1-6; 7 bases are a match to TRBD1. Germline V lookup: CDR1 MNHEY, CDR2 SVGAGI. The J segment lost 7 bases and the V segment lost 5 bases, leaving 5 bases of the junction unmatched. The CDR3 is 14 amino acids. The CDR3 nucleotides read TGTGCCAGCAGTGACAGGGCGGGGAATTCACCCCTCCACTTT. Protein: CASSDRAGNSPLHF.

CDR3 bases: TGTGCCAGCAGCCGCAGGGGCTACGAGCAGTACTTC. Translation gives CASSRRGYEQYF. The chain combines TRBV7-8 with TRBJ2-7; D is perhaps TRBD1 (6 bases). The V gene's germline CDR1 is SGHVS and CDR2 FQNEAQ. The ends were cut back, 5 bases at V and 3 bases at J, with 8 bases in the middle. The CDR3 runs to 12 residues.

The rearrangement joins TRBV6-1 to TRBJ2-7; tentatively, D is TRBD2 (5 bases). CDR3 length equals 19 residues. Germline V CDR1 and CDR2: MNHNS, SASEGT. V was pared by 0 bases and J by 2 bases, with 23 bases between. In DNA, the CDR3 is TGTGCCAGCAGTGAAGCCACATTACCGGGAACAAGGATTGCCTACGAGCAGTACTTC. Its protein product is CASSEATLPGTRIAYEQYF.

Only a few counts were recorded for this clone. The chain couples TRBV7-2 to TRBJ2-5; possible D gene TRBD2, 5 bases. From germline, CDR1 is SGHTA and CDR2 FQGNSA. Trimming left V 3 bases short and J 3 bases short, with 8 bases between. The CDR3 consists of 13 residues. CDR3 protein: CASSFAGEETQYF. CDR3 in DNA: TGTGCCAGCAGCTTTGCCGGGGAAGAGACCCAGTACTTC.

The V call is TRBV5-5, the J call TRBJ1-2; D might be TRBD1 (6 bases). The V end lost 2 bases, the J end lost 1 base, and 12 bases lay between the germline ends. In germline, CDR1 is SGHKS, CDR2 YYEKEE (reference sequence). The CDR3 extends over 15 amino acids. The CDR3 sequence: CASSFSGGGNYGYTF. The DNA of the CDR3 is TGTGCCAGCAGCTTCTCGGGGGGCGGTAACTATGGCTACACCTTC. Variable domain in full (rest from reference TRBV5-5 and TRBJ1-2): DAGVTQSPTHLIKTRGQQVTLRCSPISGHKSVSWYQQVLGQGPQFIFQYYEKEERGRGNFPDRFSARQFPNYSSELNVNALLLGDSALYLCASSFSGGGNYGYTFGSGTRLTVV.

A single count supports this clone. The rearrangement joins TRBV7-9 to TRBJ2-7; 8 bases align to TRBD1. J gave up 6 bases and V 7 bases, and 8 bases lay outside the gene matches. Germline V gene sequence: CDR1 SEHNR, CDR2 FQNEAQ (reference sequence). CDR3 length: 13 residues. The CDR3 sequence: CASTGQGYGEQYF. The CDR3 DNA follows: TGTGCCAGCACCGGACAGGGATATGGCGAGCAGTACTTC.

This clone was picked up one time. The V gene is TRBV7-2, the J gene TRBJ2-3; 8 bases map to TRBD2. The CDR3 loop spans 17 amino acids. The germline V gene has CDR1 SGHTA and CDR2 FQGNSA. V lost 2 bases to trimming and J lost 5 bases; unmatched junction nucleotides: 12. CDR3 region: CASSLISGGPGRDTQYF. CDR3 bases: TGTGCCAGCAGCTTAATTTCGGGGGGGCCCGGGAGAGATACGCAGTATTTT.

This chain links TRBV21-1 with TRBJ1-4. TRBV21-1 is a pseudogene. The CDR3 totals 14 residues. In DNA form, the CDR3 reads TGTGCCAGCGCCTTAAGGGGGGGTAATGAAAAACTGTTTTTT. Translating it yields CASALRGGNEKLFF.

As DNA, the CDR3 is TGTGCCATCAGTGAGGGGGTCAGGGGGCCTGAGTCCAAAAACATTCAGTACTTC. This gives the protein CAISEGVRGPESKNIQYF. The chain links TRBV10-3 to TRBJ2-4; 8 bases are a match to TRBD1. The CDR3 is made up of 18 amino acids. Germline assignment: CDR1 ENHRY and CDR2 SYGVKD. With V trimmed by 2 bases and J by 2 bases, 11 bases remained unmatched.

This chain connects TRBV11-3 to TRBJ2-7, with 8 bases matching TRBD2. Germline CDR1 SGHNT, CDR2 YENEEA. The CDR3 runs 17 residues. V lost 0 bases, J lost 0 bases, and 7 bases stayed unmatched. CDR3 DNA sequence: TGTGCCAGCAGCTTAGAACTCGAGCGGGGGCTCTCCTACGAGCAGTACTTC. This gives the protein CASSLELERGLSYEQYF.

The J gene is TRBJ1-6, the V gene TRBV19; 9 bases are shared with TRBD1. The trim removed 7 bases at V and 7 bases at J, leaving 8 bases unmatched. CDR1 and CDR2 from the germline V gene are LNHDA and SQIVND (reference sequence). CDR3 length equals 15 residues. In nucleotides, the CDR3 is TGTGCCAGTAATTTGGGACAGGGAGGAAATTCACCCCTCCACTTT. It codes for CASNLGQGGNSPLHF.

The genes are TRBV5-1 and TRBJ2-1; 7 bases are a match to TRBD2. V shed 1 base, J shed 1 base, and the junction held 2 bases outside the gene matches. The CDR3 sequence is 15 residues long. Germline V lookup: CDR1 SGHRS, CDR2 YFSETQ. CDR3 region: CASSLPSGSYNEQFF. The CDR3 nucleotides are TGCGCCAGCAGCTTGCCTAGCGGATCCTACAATGAGCAGTTCTTC.

V is TRBV11-3 and J is TRBJ1-3; D gene uncertain. The CDR3 has 16 residues. Trimming stripped 1 base from V and 2 bases from J, with 12 bases between. Germline values: CDR1 SGHNT, CDR2 YENEEA. The CDR3 loop is CASSLGLHSPGNTIYF. The CDR3 DNA follows: TGTGCCAGCAGCTTAGGCCTACATAGCCCTGGAAACACCATATATTTT.

This chain uses TRBV11-2 with TRBJ1-4; D is possibly TRBD1 (5 bases). The CDR3 totals 14 residues. V was cut by 2 bases and J by 1 base, with 5 bases left in between. Germline assignment: CDR1 SGHAT and CDR2 FQNNGV. CDR3 residues: CASSLRGTNEKLFF. DNA for the CDR3: TGTGCCAGCAGCTTAAGGGGAACTAATGAAAAACTGTTTTTT.

This clone was counted a few times. The chain links TRBV4-2 to TRBJ1-2, with D maybe TRBD1 (5 bases). This CDR3 has 16 residues. Germline V lookup: CDR1 LGHNA, CDR2 YNFKEQ. Trimming removed 2 bases at V and 0 bases at J, with 13 bases between. CDR3 protein: CASSQPAQGTNYGYTF. CDR3 coding DNA: TGTGCCAGCAGCCAACCTGCGCAGGGAACTAACTATGGCTACACCTTC.

The V and J genes are TRBV7-2 and TRBJ2-7, with TRBD1 matching 12 bases. Germline values: CDR1 SGHTA, CDR2 FQGNSA. V shed 5 bases and J 4 bases; nucleotides not matched to a gene: 6. CDR3 length equals 15 residues. In nucleotides, the CDR3 is TGTGCCAGCAGCCAGGGACAGGGGGCTTCATACGAGCAGTACTTC. Its translation: CASSQGQGASYEQYF. Looking up the rest from reference TRBV7-2 and TRBJ2-7 gives the full variable domain: GAGVSQSPSNKVTEKGKDVELRCDPISGHTALYWYRQSLGQGLEFLIYFQGNSAPDKSGLPSDRFSAERTGGSVSTLTIQRTQQEDSAVYLCASSQGQGASYEQYFGPGTRLTVT.

The chain recombines TRBV5-1 with TRBJ1-1; 7 bases line up with TRBD1. The trim removed 2 bases at V and 2 bases at J, leaving 3 bases unmatched. The CDR3 length is 14 residues. In germline, CDR1 is SGHRS, CDR2 YFSETQ. CDR3 loop: CASSFDRANTEAFF. The CDR3 bases are TGCGCCAGCAGCTTTGACAGGGCAAACACTGAAGCTTTCTTT.

The V gene is TRBV5-4, the J gene TRBJ2-1; the match to TRBD2 covers 9 bases. V dropped 4 bases and J dropped 4; count of bases not matched to a gene: 12. Per germline, CDR1 SGHNT and CDR2 YYREEE (reference sequence). This CDR3 region has 17 residues. The CDR3 region has the DNA TGTGCCAGCAGCCAACTCACTGAGCGGGGGGTATACAATGAGCAGTTCTTC. Translation: CASSQLTERGVYNEQFF.

The rearrangement uses TRBV10-3 and TRBJ1-1; 10 nucleotides line up with TRBD1. CDR1 is ENHRY and CDR2 is SYGVKD in the germline V gene. The V and J ends lost 2 bases and 8 bases, in that order; junction bases with no gene match: 8. The CDR3 totals 15 residues. In DNA, the CDR3 is TGTGCCATCAGTGAGCAAAGATGGGACAGGGGAGAAGCTTTCTTT. Encoded protein: CAISEQRWDRGEAFF.

J is TRBJ1-1 and V is TRBV6-1; D is undetermined. There are 12 residues in the CDR3. V lost 4 bases and J lost 2, with 5 bases in between. CDR1 is MNHNS, CDR2 SASEGT, per germline. CDR3 loop: CASSGLNTEAFF. DNA for the CDR3: TGTGCCAGCAGTGGCCTAAACACTGAAGCTTTCTTT.

The rearrangement links TRBV10-3 to TRBJ2-1; 9 positions agree with TRBD1. Germline V gene lookup returns CDR1 ENHRY and CDR2 SYGVKD. The J segment lost 8 bases and the V segment lost 5 bases, leaving 4 bases of the junction unmatched. CDR3 length: 13 amino acids. The CDR3 DNA reads TGTGCCATCAGTTCTACAGGGGGCGATGAGCAGTTCTTC. It specifies CAISSTGGDEQFF.

The chain employs TRBV7-8 and TRBJ1-4; weak D call: TRBD1 (5 bases). Deletions cut 2 bases from V and 6 bases from J, with 13 bases between. This CDR3 spans 15 amino acids. Germline CDR1 reads SGHVS; CDR2 reads FQNEAQ. The CDR3 DNA is TGTGCCAGCAGCTTAATGGGGGGGTCGGATGAAAAACTGTTTTTT. It is translated as CASSLMGGSDEKLFF.